These 24 T cell receptor beta chains were all obtained from the same sample, sequenced in a study of blood T cell repertoires in COVID-19. Using immunoSEQ multiplex PCR, the repertoire was profiled, and TCRdb retains in-frame clones only, with some absent. The sample consists of about 350,000 clones, more than 75% of them appearing once. Sequenced input: PBMCs or T cells enriched from blood (not recorded which). Receptors were obtained from a woman in her 30s who had recovered from COVID-19.

The chain couples TRBV5-6 to TRBJ1-6; possible D gene TRBD1, 5 bases. V lost 6 bases and J 7 bases, leaving 17 bases between the germline ends. The CDR3 sequence is 15 residues long. Germline loops: CDR1 SGHDT, CDR2 YYEEEE. In DNA form, the CDR3 reads TGTGCCAGCACCACGTGGGGACTGACGAATTCACCCCTCCACTTT. Its protein product is CASTTWGLTNSPLHF.

V gene TRBV2 combines with J gene TRBJ1-1; 7 bases fit TRBD1. In germline, CDR1 is SNHLY, CDR2 FYNNEI. This CDR3 has 14 residues. Trimming removed 5 bases from V and 1 base from J; junction bases left unmatched: 4. The CDR3 protein is CASSLGTENTEAFF. CDR3 DNA: TGTGCCAGCAGTCTCGGGACAGAGAACACTGAAGCTTTCTTT.

The chain recombines TRBV5-1 with TRBJ2-7, with D unresolved. The CDR3 has 11 residues. The V gene lost 2 bases and the J gene lost 3 bases, with 3 bases spanning the gap. Germline CDR1 is SGHRS and CDR2 is YFSETQ. CDR3 amino acids: CASSLHYEQYF. CDR3 coding DNA: TGCGCCAGCAGCTTACACTACGAGCAGTACTTC.

This clone is a singleton in its sample. This chain uses TRBV3-1 (or the pseudogene TRBV3-2) with TRBJ2-7; TRBD1 matches at 8 bases. V lost 1 base, J lost 0 bases, and 5 bases stayed unmatched. The V gene's germline CDR1 is LGHDT and CDR2 YNNKEL (reference sequence). The CDR3 has 16 amino acids. This CDR3 is CASSQVFRGPSYEQYF. DNA of the CDR3: TGTGCCAGCAGCCAAGTCTTCAGGGGGCCCTCCTACGAGCAGTACTTC.

Written as DNA, the CDR3 is TGTGCCAGCAGTCGTGGACAGGGTTCGGACACCGGGGAGCTGTTTTTT. Translating gives CASSRGQGSDTGELFF. This sequence joins TRBV5-4 and TRBJ2-2, with 8 positions matching TRBD1. Germline V gene lookup returns CDR1 SGHNT and CDR2 YYREEE (reference sequence). V lost 5 bases to trimming and J lost 3 bases; unmatched junction nucleotides: 9. The CDR3 is 16 amino acids.

This chain connects TRBV2 to TRBJ2-7; D perhaps matches TRBD1 (6 bases). Deletions cut 7 bases from V and 7 bases from J, with 17 bases between. In germline, CDR1 is SNHLY, CDR2 FYNNEI. The CDR3 covers 13 residues. The CDR3 loop is CASKGHTLGEQYF. For the CDR3, the DNA is TGTGCCAGCAAGGGACATACCCTGGGGGAGCAGTACTTC.

This chain joins TRBV5-1 and TRBJ1-5, with D perhaps TRBD1 (6 bases). The V end lost 2 bases, the J end lost 5 bases, and 11 bases lay between the germline ends. The CDR3 has 14 residues. Germline values: CDR1 SGHRS, CDR2 YFSETQ. This CDR3 is CASSFGGADQPQHF. The CDR3 nucleotides are TGCGCCAGCAGCTTCGGGGGGGCGGATCAGCCCCAGCATTTT.

This clone was observed a handful of times. The V call is TRBV5-1, the J call TRBJ2-1, with TRBD1 matching 8 bases. V shed 4 bases and J 5 bases; nucleotides not matched to a gene: 11. The length of the CDR3 is 16 residues. CDR1 and CDR2 (germline): SGHRS, YFSETQ. The CDR3 loop reads CASSEYPGQVDNEQFF. Written as DNA, the CDR3 is TGCGCCAGCAGCGAGTACCCGGGACAGGTGGACAATGAGCAGTTCTTC.

J is TRBJ1-1 and V is TRBV5-1; 9 nucleotides match TRBD1. Trimming at V came to 2 bases and at J to 0 bases, leaving 5 bases not matched to a gene. This CDR3 contains 16 residues. Germline CDR1 and CDR2: SGHRS and YFSETQ. The CDR3, as DNA: TGCGCCAGCAGCTTTAACAGGGGGCCGTTGAACACTGAAGCTTTCTTT. Protein: CASSFNRGPLNTEAFF.

V and J are TRBV5-8 and TRBJ1-5; 7 bases align to TRBD1. The junction had 10 bases not matched to a gene; V was cut back by 4 bases and J by 6 bases. CDR1 is SGHTS and CDR2 is YDEGEE in the germline V gene. There are 15 residues in the CDR3. This chain's CDR3 is CASSSRTGSGQPQHF. The CDR3 DNA follows: TGTGCCAGCAGCAGCCGGACAGGTAGTGGTCAGCCCCAGCATTTT. The entire variable domain, with the rest obtained from reference TRBV5-8 and TRBJ1-5, is as follows: EAGVTQSPTHLIKTRGQQATLRCSPISGHTSVYWYQQALGLGLQFLLWYDEGEERNRGNFPPRFSGRQFPNYSSELNVNALELEDSALYLCASSSRTGSGQPQHFGDGTRLSIL.

The V call is TRBV5-4, the J call TRBJ2-3, with D perhaps matching TRBD1 (6 bases). CDR1 and CDR2 from the germline V gene are SGHNT and YYREEE (reference sequence). V shed 2 bases and J shed 3 bases, with 13 bases lying between them. This CDR3 has 15 amino acids. CDR3 sequence (DNA): TGTGCCAGCAGCTTAGGACAGAGACCGACAGATACGCAGTATTTT. Protein sequence: CASSLGQRPTDTQYF.

The J gene is TRBJ2-1, the V gene TRBV20-1; D possibly corresponds to TRBD2 (5 bases). Between the trimmed V and J ends, which lost 3 bases and 7 bases, there was a span of 7 bases. Germline-derived CDR1 and CDR2 are DFQATT and SNEGSKA (reference sequence). This CDR3 comprises 11 residues. This CDR3 reads CSARGGNEQFF. CDR3 nucleotide sequence: TGCAGTGCTAGGGGCGGGAATGAGCAGTTCTTC.

The chain has TRBV18 and TRBJ1-6; 7 bases fit TRBD1. Germline V CDR1 and CDR2: KGHSH, LQKENI. V shed 1 base, J shed 10 bases, and the junction held 13 bases outside the gene matches. This CDR3 is built from 17 residues. CDR3 nucleotide sequence: TGTGCCAGCTCACCACGGACTGGTCGACAGGGAGGATCACCCCTCCACTTT. It specifies CASSPRTGRQGGSPLHF.

The J gene is TRBJ1-2, the V gene TRBV7-8, with D maybe TRBD1 (6 bases). The ends were cut back, 5 bases at V and 6 bases at J, with 13 bases in the middle. The length of the CDR3 is 13 residues. The V gene's germline CDR1 is SGHVS and CDR2 FQNEAQ. In nucleotides, the CDR3 is TGTGCCAGCAGCCGGACAGCAATCCATGGCTACACCTTC. Translation: CASSRTAIHGYTF.

The gene calls are TRBV29-1 and TRBJ2-3, with 8 bases fitting TRBD1. CDR1 is SQVTM, CDR2 ANQGSEA, per germline. The CDR3 has 15 amino acids. V lost 6 bases to trimming and J lost 3 bases; unmatched junction nucleotides: 11. CDR3 in DNA: TGCAGCGTCCTGGACAGGGTAGGGAGGACAGATACGCAGTATTTT. This encodes CSVLDRVGRTDTQYF.

V and J are TRBV19 and TRBJ2-7; 8 nucleotides line up with TRBD1. The V segment lost 4 bases and the J segment 2 bases; nucleotides outside the gene matches: 4. Looked up from germline, CDR1 is LNHDA and CDR2 is SQIVND (reference sequence). The CDR3 totals 14 residues. The DNA of the CDR3 is TGTGCCAGTAGTAGACCGGGACAGGCCTACGAGCAGTACTTC. This gives the protein CASSRPGQAYEQYF.

The chain combines TRBV4-2 with TRBJ2-7; a possible D gene is TRBD1 (6 bases). The CDR3 extends over 14 amino acids. The germline V gene encodes CDR1 LGHNA and CDR2 YNFKEQ. Trimming took 1 base from V and 4 from J, leaving 11 bases between them. The CDR3 sequence: CASSQVGTQYEQYF. The CDR3 DNA follows: TGTGCCAGCAGCCAAGTCGGGACACAATACGAGCAGTACTTC.

The V and J genes are TRBV6-5 and TRBJ2-3, with 12 bases aligning to TRBD2. The CDR3 sequence is 16 residues long. The J segment lost 7 bases and the V segment lost 2 bases, leaving 7 bases of the junction unmatched. Germline V lookup: CDR1 MNHEY, CDR2 SVGAGI. CDR3 bases: TGTGCCAGCAGTTACCTTTCTAGCGGGGGGGCCTATACGCAGTATTTT. Translating it yields CASSYLSSGGAYTQYF.

CDR3 nucleotides: TGCGCCAGCAGCCCTCAGGGGGCCTTCTCTGGAAACACCATATATTTT. This sequence encodes CASSPQGAFSGNTIYF. This sequence joins TRBV5-1 and TRBJ1-3; the match to TRBD1 covers 8 bases. CDR1 is SGHRS and CDR2 is YFSETQ in the germline V gene. The trim removed 4 bases at V and 0 bases at J, leaving 6 bases unmatched. The CDR3 is 16 residues long. Supplemented by reference TRBV5-1 and TRBJ1-3, the full variable domain reads KAGVTQTPRYLIKTRGQQVTLSCSPISGHRSVSWYQQTPGQGLQFLFEYFSETQRNKGNFPGRFSGRQFSNSRSEMNVSTLELGDSALYLCASSPQGAFSGNTIYFGEGSWLTVV.

The chain uses TRBV19 and TRBJ2-1, with 10 bases lining up with TRBD2. Germline CDR1 LNHDA, CDR2 SQIVND (reference sequence). V shed 2 bases, J shed 4 bases, and the junction held 5 bases outside the gene matches. The CDR3 has 16 residues. The DNA of the CDR3 is TGTGCCAGTAGTATAATAGCGGGGGGCAGTTACAATGAGCAGTTCTTC. Its translation: CASSIIAGGSYNEQFF. Complete variable domain (other parts from reference TRBV19 and TRBJ2-1): DGGITQSPKYLFRKEGQNVTLSCEQNLNHDAMYWYRQDPGQGLRLIYYSQIVNDFQKGDIAEGYSVSREKKESFPLTVTSAQKNPTAFYLCASSIIAGGSYNEQFFGPGTRLTVL.

In this sample, this clone turned up once. The V and J genes are TRBV5-1 and TRBJ1-2; 8 bases map to TRBD1. This CDR3 is built from 14 residues. The germline gives CDR1 SGHRS, CDR2 YFSETQ. The V and J ends lost 4 bases and 7 bases, in that order; junction bases with no gene match: 9. CDR3 DNA sequence: TGCGCCAGCAGCCGCGGGGACAGGATTTTTGGCTACACCTTC. This codes for CASSRGDRIFGYTF.

The V call is TRBV2, the J call TRBJ1-1, with TRBD1 matching 8 bases. This CDR3 contains 14 residues. CDR1 and CDR2 (germline): SNHLY, FYNNEI. The V and J ends lost 5 bases and 1 base, in that order; junction bases with no gene match: 3. CDR3 in amino acids: CASSLQGGNTEAFF. In nucleotides, the CDR3 is TGTGCCAGCAGTTTACAGGGGGGGAACACTGAAGCTTTCTTT.

The V call is TRBV6-5, the J call TRBJ1-1; D is perhaps TRBD1 (6 bases). In germline, CDR1 is MNHEY, CDR2 SVGAGI. The CDR3 loop spans 14 amino acids. The ends were cut back, 4 bases at V and 6 bases at J, with 15 bases in the middle. The CDR3 here is CASSSGQRASEAFF. CDR3 sequence (DNA): TGTGCCAGCAGTTCCGGACAGCGCGCTTCTGAAGCTTTCTTT.

The chain is built from TRBV28 and TRBJ2-1, with D hard to call. The ends were cut back, 4 bases at V and 9 bases at J, with 10 bases in the middle. Germline V CDR1 and CDR2: MDHEN, SYDVKM. The CDR3 is made up of 12 amino acids. This chain's CDR3 is CASSSAVPEQFF. CDR3 nucleotide sequence: TGTGCCAGCAGTTCCGCGGTACCTGAGCAGTTCTTC.